Listed below are T cell receptor beta chains from one sample, sequenced in a study of identical twins. MiXCR was run by TCRdb on the 5' RACE reads, yielding one entry per CDR3 protein. The profile shows roughly 1,500,000 distinct CDR3 sequences, about 30% of them singletons. Source material: cord blood. These receptors were taken from a newborn girl in good health. Each CDR3 is given with its conserved first and last residue. The order of the fields is CDR3 DNA, CDR3 protein, V gene, D gene, clone size, J gene. A D gene is named only where the DNA matches it firmly. A row's size may be missing; if present it is once, few, many or a size class.

DNA: TGTGCCAGTAGTTCTTCGGGAGGAAATACGCAGTATTTT; CDR3: CASSSSGGNTQYF; V: TRBV19; D: TRBD2; size: few; J: TRBJ2-3
DNA: TGTGCCAGCAGCTTCGGCCCAACTAGCGGCCCCGTGACCTACGAGCAGTACTTC; CDR3: CASSFGPTSGPVTYEQYF; V: TRBV5-7; D: TRBD2; size: -; J: TRBJ2-7
DNA: TGTGCCAGCAGTTTTATCGGACAGTTAGGGAACTATGGCTACACCTTC; CDR3: CASSFIGQLGNYGYTF; V: TRBV28; D: -; size: few; J: TRBJ1-2
DNA: TGCAGTGCTAGAGGGGGGACTTGGGCCAGCTCCTATAATTCACCCCTCCACTTT; CDR3: CSARGGTWASSYNSPLHF; V: TRBV20-1; D: -; size: -; J: TRBJ1-6
DNA: TGTGCCACCAGTGATTTATGGGGGTCCTCCTACAATGAGCAGTTCTTC; CDR3: CATSDLWGSSYNEQFF; V: TRBV24-1; D: -; size: few; J: TRBJ2-1
DNA: TGTGCCAGCAAAGTTGGGCGATGGGACTATGGCTACACCTTC; CDR3: CASKVGRWDYGYTF; V: TRBV21-1; D: -; size: -; J: TRBJ1-2
DNA: TGTGCCAGCAGCTTATATTGGGACAGAAACGAGCAGTACTTC; CDR3: CASSLYWDRNEQYF; V: TRBV7-2; D: TRBD1; size: -; J: TRBJ2-7
DNA: TGCGCCAGCAGCCTCGCCGGGACTAGCGGAAACTACGAGCAGTACTTC; CDR3: CASSLAGTSGNYEQYF; V: TRBV5-1; D: TRBD2; size: -; J: TRBJ2-7
DNA: TGCGTCAGCCATAAACAGGGTAATGAGCAGTTCTTC; CDR3: CVSHKQGNEQFF; V: TRBV5-1; D: -; size: -; J: TRBJ2-1
DNA: TGTGCCTGGAGGCGGGGGGGCCTCGACAATGAGCAGTTCTTC; CDR3: CAWRRGGLDNEQFF; V: TRBV30; D: TRBD2; size: -; J: TRBJ2-1
DNA: TGTGCCAGCAGGGGACATCCCTCCTATGGCTACACCTTC; CDR3: CASRGHPSYGYTF; V: TRBV27; D: -; size: few; J: TRBJ1-2
DNA: TGCGCCAGCAGTTGGCACTACAATGAGCAGTTCTTC; CDR3: CASSWHYNEQFF; V: TRBV5-1; D: -; size: few; J: TRBJ2-1
DNA: TGTGCCCAAGCGAGCACAGATACGCAGTATTTT; CDR3: CAQASTDTQYF; V: TRBV7-9; D: -; size: few; J: TRBJ2-3
DNA: TGTGCCAGCAGCTCAGGGACTAGCGGGGCAAATACGCAGTATTTT; CDR3: CASSSGTSGANTQYF; V: TRBV7-2; D: TRBD2; size: -; J: TRBJ2-3
DNA: TGCAGTGCCCCGGGGGACCTAGGGGTATATCAAGAGACCCAGTACTTC; CDR3: CSAPGDLGVYQETQYF; V: TRBV20-1; D: -; size: -; J: TRBJ2-5
DNA: TGTGCCAGCAGCGTAGGGTATAGCGGGTTCACAGATACGCAGTATTTT; CDR3: CASSVGYSGFTDTQYF; V: TRBV9; D: TRBD2; size: -; J: TRBJ2-3
DNA: TGCGCCAGCAGCTTAAACAGGGGTGAGCCACCCCTCCACTTT; CDR3: CASSLNRGEPPLHF; V: TRBV5-1; D: TRBD1; size: -; J: TRBJ1-6
DNA: TGTGCCACCAATGATTTCTGCAGGGTATATTATCAGCCCCAGCATTTT; CDR3: CATNDFCRVYYQPQHF; V: TRBV24-1; D: -; size: -; J: TRBJ1-5
DNA: TGTGCCAGCAGCCAAGAATTTCAGGTCTCCTACGAGCAGTACTTC; CDR3: CASSQEFQVSYEQYF; V: TRBV4-2; D: -; size: few; J: TRBJ2-7
DNA: TGCAGTGCTACAGGGCCTGAAGCTTTCTTT; CDR3: CSATGPEAFF; V: TRBV20-1; D: -; size: few; J: TRBJ1-1
DNA: TGTGCCAGCAGCTCCCTTCGACAGGGTTCTTCACCCCTCCACTTT; CDR3: CASSSLRQGSSPLHF; V: TRBV7-9; D: TRBD1; size: many; J: TRBJ1-6
DNA: TGTGTCAGCTCACCCCTACAAGAGACCCAGTACTTC; CDR3: CVSSPLQETQYF; V: TRBV18; D: -; size: -; J: TRBJ2-5
DNA: TGCGCCAGCAGCGTAGGAGGGAGGACGGGCTACACCTTC; CDR3: CASSVGGRTGYTF; V: TRBV10-2; D: -; size: -; J: TRBJ1-2
DNA: TGTGCCAGCAGCCCCCCGGAGCGGAGCACAGATACGCAGTATTTT; CDR3: CASSPPERSTDTQYF; V: TRBV13; D: -; size: -; J: TRBJ2-3
DNA: TGTGCCAGCAGTGAAGGGGGGCCCACTGGAGAGACCCAGTACTTC; CDR3: CASSEGGPTGETQYF; V: TRBV2; D: -; size: -; J: TRBJ2-5
DNA: TGTGCCAGCACCAATGGACAGGGAAGAAATCAGCCCCAGCATTTT; CDR3: CASTNGQGRNQPQHF; V: TRBV12-3/TRBV12-4; D: TRBD1; size: -; J: TRBJ1-5
DNA: TGTGCCAGCAGCCAAGATTGGGGACAGCTTTATAATTCACCCCTCCACTTT; CDR3: CASSQDWGQLYNSPLHF; V: TRBV14; D: TRBD1; size: few; J: TRBJ1-6
DNA: TGTGCCAGCAGTCTACGGGGGACAGGGGTTAGGAATGAGCAGTTCTTC; CDR3: CASSLRGTGVRNEQFF; V: TRBV6-2/TRBV6-3; D: TRBD1; size: few; J: TRBJ2-1
DNA: TGTGCCAGCAGCGCTCGGGGACAGGGGTCCTACAATGAGCAGTTCTTC; CDR3: CASSARGQGSYNEQFF; V: TRBV9; D: TRBD1; size: -; J: TRBJ2-1
DNA: TGTGCCAGCAGTTTACAGGGGACCGAACAGCCCCAGCATTTT; CDR3: CASSLQGTEQPQHF; V: TRBV6-1; D: TRBD1; size: few; J: TRBJ1-5
DNA: TGCGCCAGCAGCTTTACAGGGAGAACAGGGGACACCGGGGAGCTGTTTTTT; CDR3: CASSFTGRTGDTGELFF; V: TRBV5-1; D: TRBD1; size: -; J: TRBJ2-2
DNA: TGCGCCAGCAGCTTGGTAGGATATAACCCCGCGAACACCGGGGAGCTGTTTTTT; CDR3: CASSLVGYNPANTGELFF; V: TRBV5-1; D: -; size: -; J: TRBJ2-2
DNA: TGTGCCAGCAGCCTCGGGCCCCATAGCAATCAGCCCCAGCATTTT; CDR3: CASSLGPHSNQPQHF; V: TRBV7-2; D: -; size: -; J: TRBJ1-5
DNA: TGTGCCATCAGTGCTCTCGGACAGGGGAGCTCCTACGAGCAGTACTTC; CDR3: CAISALGQGSSYEQYF; V: TRBV10-3; D: TRBD1; size: -; J: TRBJ2-7
DNA: TGTGCCAGCAGCAAAGGCACAAAGGAAGGGAACACCGGGGAGCTGTTTTTT; CDR3: CASSKGTKEGNTGELFF; V: TRBV21-1; D: -; size: -; J: TRBJ2-2
DNA: TGTGCCAGCATTCGAGATAGCGGCCGTCTCTACGAGCAGTACTTC; CDR3: CASIRDSGRLYEQYF; V: TRBV2; D: -; size: few; J: TRBJ2-7
DNA: TGCAGTGCTAGTTCGGGGGACTCCTACAATGAGCAGTTCTTC; CDR3: CSASSGDSYNEQFF; V: TRBV20-1; D: -; size: few; J: TRBJ2-1
DNA: TGCAGTGCTAGGTGGGGGGGTGCAGATACGCAGTATTTT; CDR3: CSARWGGADTQYF; V: TRBV20-1; D: TRBD2; size: few; J: TRBJ2-3
DNA: TGTGCCAGCAGCCCCTCCCGATCTCCTAGAGAACAGCAGTTCTTC; CDR3: CASSPSRSPREQQFF; V: TRBV14; D: -; size: few; J: TRBJ2-1
DNA: TGTGCCAGCAGCCAAGATTCAAGGGGGCGGAATGAGCAGTTCTTC; CDR3: CASSQDSRGRNEQFF; V: TRBV3-1; D: TRBD1; size: few; J: TRBJ2-1
DNA: TGTGCCAGCAGTGGGGGGGACAGCTACAATGAGCAGTTCTTC; CDR3: CASSGGDSYNEQFF; V: TRBV12-3/TRBV12-4; D: -; size: few; J: TRBJ2-1
DNA: TGTGCCAGCAGTTACGTTTGGGGGACTGGGGCCAACGTCCTGACTTTC; CDR3: CASSYVWGTGANVLTF; V: TRBV6-6; D: -; size: -; J: TRBJ2-6
DNA: TGTGCCAGCAGCTCAACCCGGGACAGCCAACGCCGGGATCAGCCCCAGCATTTT; CDR3: CASSSTRDSQRRDQPQHF; V: TRBV7-6; D: TRBD1; size: few; J: TRBJ1-5
DNA: TGTGCCAGCAGCGACTCTAGAGGGGTCTACAATGAGCAGTTCTTC; CDR3: CASSDSRGVYNEQFF; V: TRBV9; D: -; size: -; J: TRBJ2-1
DNA: TGTGCCAGCAGTTCCACCCTCTACGAGCAGTACTTC; CDR3: CASSSTLYEQYF; V: TRBV11-2; D: -; size: many; J: TRBJ2-7
DNA: TGTGCCAGCAGCTACCGACTTGCGGGGGGCGGGGATGAGCAGTTCTTC; CDR3: CASSYRLAGGGDEQFF; V: TRBV12-3/TRBV12-4; D: TRBD2; size: few; J: TRBJ2-1
DNA: TGTGCCAGCAGCTTCCAGAGGGAGAGCCGAAACAATGAGCAGTACTTC; CDR3: CASSFQRESRNNEQYF; V: TRBV7-8; D: -; size: -; J: TRBJ2-7
DNA: TGCGCCAGCAGCAAGACTCGACTAGCGGGAGGGCCCTCCTACAATGAGCAGTTCTTC; CDR3: CASSKTRLAGGPSYNEQFF; V: TRBV4-1; D: TRBD2; size: -; J: TRBJ2-1
DNA: TGCAGTGCTAGGGGCCGAGCGGGGAGAGGGGAGACCCAGTACTTC; CDR3: CSARGRAGRGETQYF; V: TRBV20-1; D: TRBD2; size: -; J: TRBJ2-5
DNA: TGCGCCAGCAGCCGGACTGCCTTAAGCACAGATACGCAGTATTTT; CDR3: CASSRTALSTDTQYF; V: TRBV5-1; D: -; size: -; J: TRBJ2-3
DNA: TGTGCCAGCTCACCTTTACCGGGACTAGCGGCCCGGAATGAGCAGTACTTC; CDR3: CASSPLPGLAARNEQYF; V: TRBV18; D: TRBD2; size: -; J: TRBJ2-5
DNA: TGCAGTGCTAGACTCGCGGGGGGGCAGGAGCAGTTCTTC; CDR3: CSARLAGGQEQFF; V: TRBV20-1; D: TRBD2; size: -; J: TRBJ2-1
DNA: TGTGCCAGCAGCTTAGATCGACCAGGCAATCAGCCCCAGCATTTT; CDR3: CASSLDRPGNQPQHF; V: TRBV7-9; D: -; size: -; J: TRBJ1-5
DNA: TGTGCCAGCAGCCAAGATAATAGGAACACTGAAGCTTTCTTT; CDR3: CASSQDNRNTEAFF; V: TRBV3-1; D: -; size: few; J: TRBJ1-1
DNA: TGCGCCAGCAGCCAAGATCGAACAGGGGGCTGGGAGACCCAGTACTTC; CDR3: CASSQDRTGGWETQYF; V: TRBV4-1; D: TRBD1; size: -; J: TRBJ2-5